Listed here are 27 T cell receptor beta chains from one sample, sequenced in a study. Via MiXCR, TCRdb re-called the 5' RACE reads, giving one row per CDR3 protein. Found here are 50,000 to 65,000 distinct CDR3 sequences, around 20% of them singletons; the top ten hold 3.2%. Treg sorting used a CD4+CD25+CD127-/low gate. Sequencing was carried out using tumor-infiltrating Tregs sorted from the breast tumor. These receptors were taken from a female donor with breast cancer.

The rearrangement links TRBV11-2 to TRBJ1-5, with 10 bases lining up with TRBD1. The CDR3 is 13 amino acids. CDR1 SGHAT and CDR2 FQNNGV come from the germline V gene. With V trimmed by 6 bases and J by 5 bases, 1 base remained unmatched. CDR3 bases: TGTGCCAGCAGAGGGACAGGGGATCAGCCCCAGCATTTT. It encodes CASRGTGDQPQHF.

The rearrangement joins TRBV12-3 or TRBV12-4 to TRBJ2-7; 9 nucleotides match TRBD2. The CDR3 consists of 18 residues. The V gene end was trimmed by 2 bases and the J gene end by 4 bases; junction bases not matched to a gene: 15. CDR3 loop: CASSLRGGRESRGYEQYF. CDR3 DNA sequence: TGTGCCAGCAGTTTACGAGGCGGGAGGGAGTCCCGGGGGTACGAGCAGTACTTC.

In this sample, this clonotype turned up a few times. This chain joins TRBV29-1 and TRBJ2-7; possibly TRBD2 for D (6 bases). Trimming took 5 bases from V and 10 from J, leaving 21 bases between them. Germline assignment: CDR1 SQVTM and CDR2 ANQGSEA. This CDR3 is 13 amino acids long. CDR3 DNA sequence: TGCAGCGTTTCAATAGCGGAGGGCGAAACCCAGTACTTC. It translates to CSVSIAEGETQYF.

The rearrangement uses TRBV11-2 and TRBJ2-7, with D tentatively TRBD2 (6 bases). The V end lost 7 bases, the J end lost 0 bases, and 13 bases lay between the germline ends. Germline V gene lookup returns CDR1 SGHAT and CDR2 FQNNGV. This CDR3 has 14 amino acids. The CDR3 sequence is CASTGGESSYEQYF. In DNA, the CDR3 is TGTGCCAGCACCGGGGGAGAAAGCTCCTACGAGCAGTACTTC.

This chain joins TRBV18 and TRBJ2-3; TRBD1 agrees at 9 bases. The CDR3 runs 17 residues. With 4 bases clipped from V and 8 bases from J, the junction kept 16 bases outside the gene matches. Germline CDR1 reads KGHSH; CDR2 reads LQKENI. The CDR3 loop is CASSLQGAGAGRRTQYF. In DNA, the CDR3 is TGTGCCAGCTCACTACAGGGGGCAGGAGCGGGAAGGCGTACGCAGTATTTT.

The CDR3 coding sequence is TGCAGTGTTCTAGGGACTGCCTCAAACGAGCAGTACTTC. It yields the protein CSVLGTASNEQYF. The chain employs TRBV20-1 and TRBJ2-7; possible D gene TRBD2, 6 bases. V dropped 7 bases and J dropped 5 bases, with 18 bases sitting between them. Germline CDR1 and CDR2: DFQATT and SNEGSKA (reference sequence). The CDR3 is 13 amino acids.

J is TRBJ1-2 and V is TRBV20-1; 7 bases are shared with TRBD1. This CDR3 is built from 11 residues. Unmatched junction bases numbered 6, after V lost 5 bases and J lost 9 bases. Germline CDR1 is DFQATT and CDR2 is SNEGSKA (reference sequence). The CDR3 DNA follows: TGCAGTGCTCCGGACAGGTTGAGCTACACCTTC. As protein: CSAPDRLSYTF.

This clonotype was seen only a few times. The chain couples TRBV7-2 to TRBJ1-5; D unresolved. Germline-derived CDR1 and CDR2 are SGHTA and FQGNSA. This CDR3 has 15 residues. V gave up 1 base and J gave up 1 base, with 8 bases separating them. CDR3 DNA sequence: TGTGCCAGCAGCTTAGGAGCGGTCAGCAATCAGCCCCAGCATTTT. The encoded protein is CASSLGAVSNQPQHF.

This clonotype was seen more than once but under ten times. The V and J genes are TRBV4-2 and TRBJ2-7; no clear D. The CDR3 has 14 amino acids. V lost 0 bases and J 4 bases, leaving 10 bases between the germline ends. Looked up from germline, CDR1 is LGHNA and CDR2 is YNFKEQ. The CDR3 coding sequence is TGTGCCAGCAGCCAAGAATTAGAGGATTACGAGCAGTACTTC. This encodes CASSQELEDYEQYF.

A note on this clonotype: A clone one base away is much larger, so this may be a read error. The chain carries TRBV20-1 and TRBJ1-1, with D hard to call. The CDR3 runs to 14 residues. Germline loops: CDR1 DFQATT, CDR2 SNEGSKA (reference sequence). This CDR3 is CSARLPRSGTEASF. The CDR3 nucleotides read TGCAGTGCTAGATTGCCTCGAAGCGGCACTGAAGCTTCCTTT.

This chain links TRBV5-4 with TRBJ2-7; 9 bases match TRBD1. V lost 4 bases and J lost 3; bases outside the gene matches: 8. The length of the CDR3 is 15 residues. Germline CDR1 SGHNT, CDR2 YYREEE (reference sequence). The DNA for the CDR3 is TGTGCCAGCAGCCGAATTGGGACAGGGCGCTACGAGCAGTACTTC. The encoded protein is CASSRIGTGRYEQYF.

This clonotype was seen just once. DNA of the CDR3: TGTGCCAGCAGCTTGGCGGCGAACACTGAAGCTTTCTTT. Its translation: CASSLAANTEAFF. The chain couples TRBV5-6 to TRBJ1-1; D not resolved. This CDR3 is 13 amino acids long. Between the trimmed V and J ends, which lost 0 bases and 1 base, there was a span of 4 bases. CDR1 and CDR2 from the germline V gene are SGHDT and YYEEEE.

In this sample, this clonotype turned up a few times. The chain is built from TRBV11-3 and TRBJ1-2, with a weak D call TRBD1 (6 bases). V lost 5 bases to trimming and J lost 5 bases, with 12 bases between them. Germline V gene sequence: CDR1 SGHNT, CDR2 YENEEA. The CDR3 has 13 amino acids. The CDR3 DNA reads as TGTGCCAGCAGCCTCGGACAGTTTTATGGCTACACCTTC. This codes for CASSLGQFYGYTF.

This clonotype came up a few times. The V gene is TRBV5-5, the J gene TRBJ1-2; D possibly corresponds to TRBD1 (6 bases). CDR3 length: 15 amino acids. V shed 4 bases and J shed 8 bases, with 21 bases lying between them. Per the germline V gene, CDR1 is SGHKS and CDR2 is YYEKEE (reference sequence). CDR3 in DNA: TGTGCCAGCAGCCCCGGGATCGGGGGCGAGAAGGGCTACACCTTC. Translation: CASSPGIGGEKGYTF.

The sample holds many counts of this clonotype. The chain links TRBV5-1 to TRBJ2-5; no definite D call. CDR3 length: 14 amino acids. The germline gives CDR1 SGHRS, CDR2 YFSETQ. The ends were cut back, 0 bases at V and 2 bases at J, with 8 bases in the middle. The CDR3 coding sequence is TGCGCCAGCAGCTTGGGGGCGGCTCAAGAGACCCAGTACTTC. Translating it yields CASSLGAAQETQYF.

The table lists this clonotype with many counts. The genes are TRBV20-1 and TRBJ1-2; D might be TRBD1 (5 bases). V lost 5 bases, J lost 6 bases, and 13 bases lay in between. This CDR3 has 12 amino acids. The V gene's germline CDR1 is DFQATT and CDR2 SNEGSKA (reference sequence). CDR3 DNA: TGCAGTGCTCTCGGGGAGGGGCATGGCTACACCTTC. Protein product: CSALGEGHGYTF.

The chain couples TRBV7-2 to TRBJ2-7; TRBD2 aligns across 9 bases. The ends lost 8 bases at V and 6 bases at J; junction bases unmatched: 11. CDR3 length equals 14 residues. Germline CDR1 reads SGHTA; CDR2 reads FQGNSA. The CDR3 DNA reads as TGTGCCAGCGGCTCTAGCGGGAACTCGCTCGAGCAGTACTTC. Translated, it gives CASGSSGNSLEQYF.

This clonotype has ten or more counts. This chain links TRBV12-3 or TRBV12-4 with TRBJ2-2; D is possibly TRBD1 or TRBD2 (5 bases each). V was shortened by 7 bases and J by 7 bases, with 19 bases between the two germline ends. The CDR3 length is 15 residues. For the CDR3, the DNA is TGTGCCAGCATCACCCATGGGGGTCGGAACGGGGAGCTGTTTTTT. Translation: CASITHGGRNGELFF.

This chain uses TRBV4-1 with TRBJ2-3; perhaps TRBD2 as D (6 bases). Deletions cut 0 bases from V and 6 bases from J, with 16 bases between. CDR3 length equals 16 residues. CDR1 and CDR2 (germline): MGHRA, YSYEKL. CDR3 loop: CASSQDSSRRVDTQYF. Here the CDR3 DNA reads TGCGCCAGCAGCCAAGATTCCAGTCGGAGGGTGGATACGCAGTATTTT.

This clonotype was observed a few times. The junction departs from the called germline gene at one end, perhaps through a read error. V usage is TRBV3-1 and J usage is TRBJ1-1; no firm D call. Germline lookup yields CDR1 LGHDT and CDR2 YNNKEL (reference sequence). The CDR3 is 13 residues long. The CDR3 nucleotides are TGTGCCGGCAGCCCCCGGCTGAACACTGAAGCTTTCTTT. It codes for CAGSPRLNTEAFF. Drawing the rest from reference TRBV3-1 and TRBJ1-1, the complete variable domain is DTAVSQTPKYLVTQMGNDKSIKCEQNLGHDTMYWYKQDSKKFLKIMFSYNNKELIINETVPNRFSPKSPDKAHLNLHINSLELGDSAVYFCAGSPRLNTEAFFGQGTRLTVV.

V is TRBV9 and J is TRBJ1-4; D perhaps matches TRBD1 (6 bases). Germline-derived CDR1 and CDR2 are SGDLS and YYNGEE. CDR3 length: 15 residues. The V end was cut by 4 bases, the J end by 2 bases, with 12 bases between. Here the CDR3 DNA reads TGTGCCAGCAGCCCTCGGACAGCGACTAATGAAAAACTGTTTTTT. Translating it yields CASSPRTATNEKLFF.

This clonotype was seen only a few times. The chain combines TRBV5-1 with TRBJ2-1, with D perhaps matching TRBD1 (5 bases). Per the germline V gene, CDR1 is SGHRS and CDR2 is YFSETQ. The CDR3 is 14 amino acids. The V and J ends lost 1 base and 6 bases respectively, with 11 bases between them. CDR3 residues: CASSLNQQGNEQFF. The CDR3 DNA sequence: TGCGCCAGCAGCTTGAATCAGCAGGGCAATGAGCAGTTCTTC.

This clonotype was counted between two and nine times. V is TRBV4-2 and J is TRBJ2-3; 14 nucleotides line up with TRBD2. The CDR3 is 15 amino acids. V lost 8 bases to trimming and J lost 2 bases; unmatched junction nucleotides: 3. Germline values: CDR1 LGHNA, CDR2 YNFKEQ. DNA for the CDR3: TGTGCCAGCCGGACTAGCGGGGGGTCCACAGATACGCAGTATTTT. Its translation: CASRTSGGSTDTQYF.

This chain joins TRBV9 and TRBJ1-4; D is uncertain. Trimming took 0 bases from V and 3 from J, leaving 9 bases between them. The CDR3 sequence is 15 residues long. Germline CDR1 reads SGDLS; CDR2 reads YYNGEE. CDR3 nucleotides: TGTGCCAGCAGCGTAGTCGGGATGGCTAATGAAAAACTGTTTTTT. This codes for CASSVVGMANEKLFF.

The chain's CDR3 is CSAREVQKGTDTQYF. CDR3 sequence (DNA): TGCAGTGCTAGAGAAGTCCAGAAAGGCACAGATACGCAGTATTTT. This chain uses TRBV20-1 with TRBJ2-3; the D is unclear. The germline V gene encodes CDR1 DFQATT and CDR2 SNEGSKA (reference sequence). The CDR3 has 15 residues. Trimming stripped 0 bases from V and 1 base from J, with 11 bases between.

Note on this clonotype: The CDR3 does not close with the conserved phenylalanine or tryptophan, likely indicating a read error. V and J are TRBV7-2 and TRBJ2-2; 8 bases agree with TRBD1. CDR1 is SGHTA and CDR2 is FQGNSA in the germline V gene. The CDR3 is made up of 16 amino acids. Unmatched junction bases numbered 12, after V lost 9 bases and J lost 3 bases. CDR3 coding DNA: TGTGCCAGTAGCGGCGGACAGGGCTTCGACACCGGGGAGCTGTTTTTG. Its translation is CASSGGQGFDTGELFL.

The rearrangement uses TRBV2 and TRBJ1-5; D perhaps matches TRBD1 (5 bases). The V and J ends lost 3 bases and 0 bases respectively, with 18 bases between them. The CDR3 covers 18 residues. CDR1 SNHLY and CDR2 FYNNEI come from the germline V gene. In DNA form, the CDR3 reads TGTGCCAGCAGTGACCTGGGATTACAGGCGTATAGCAATCAGCCCCAGCATTTT. It specifies CASSDLGLQAYSNQPQHF.